This T cell receptor (beta chain) emerged from a study of tumor and adjacent non-tumor tissue in lung cancer. There are 12 residues in the CDR3. Comments on this clonotype: Relative to the germline gene, one junction end is altered; a read error may explain this.

TCRbeta libraries were built with three rounds of nested PCR, modified from ARM-PCR. Via MiXCR, TCRdb re-called the multiplex PCR reads, giving one row per CDR3 protein. The repertoire consists of 47,000 or so distinct CDR3 sequences, with around 67% occurring once and the leading ten covering 30%. No cell sorting was done before RNA was extracted from the tissue. This non-tumor lung sample came from over 3 cm beyond the tumor edge. This rearrangement joins TRBV12-3 or TRBV12-4 to TRBJ1-2; D is uncertain. The material sequenced was distant non-tumor lung tissue. The clonotype comes from a woman in her 70s with non-small cell lung cancer. The chain's CDR3 is CSIIPVGDGYTF. In DNA, the CDR3 is TGTTCCATCATCCCTGTCGGGGATGGCTACACCTTT.